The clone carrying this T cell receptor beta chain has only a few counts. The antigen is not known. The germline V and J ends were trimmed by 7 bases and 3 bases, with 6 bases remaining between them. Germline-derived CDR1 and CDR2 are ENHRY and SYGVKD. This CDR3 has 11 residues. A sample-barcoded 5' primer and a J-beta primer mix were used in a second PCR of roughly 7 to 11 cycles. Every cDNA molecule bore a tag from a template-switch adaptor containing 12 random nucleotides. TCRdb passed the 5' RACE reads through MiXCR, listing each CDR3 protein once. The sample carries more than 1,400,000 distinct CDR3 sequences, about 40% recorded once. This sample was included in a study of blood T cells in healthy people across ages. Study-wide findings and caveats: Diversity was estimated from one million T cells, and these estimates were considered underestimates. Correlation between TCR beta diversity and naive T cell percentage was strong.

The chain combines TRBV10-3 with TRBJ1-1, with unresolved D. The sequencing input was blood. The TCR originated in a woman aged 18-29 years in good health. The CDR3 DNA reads TGTGCCATCATGGGGTACACTGAAGCTTTCTTT. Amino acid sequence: CAIMGYTEAFF.